These 19 T cell receptor beta chains were all obtained from the same sample, sequenced in a study of T cells after yellow fever vaccination. TCRdb re-called the 5' RACE reads with MiXCR, one entry per CDR3 protein. This table holds hundreds of thousands of distinct CDR3 sequences, around 3.9% found once. The sequenced sample was PBMCs, obtained on the day of the yellow fever booster vaccination. The receptors come from a man aged 18 to 29 who received the YFV17D yellow fever vaccine.

The genes are TRBV4-1 and TRBJ1-2, with a weak D call TRBD1 (6 bases). The CDR3 is 15 residues long. Trimming shortened V by 1 base and J by 8 bases, and 17 bases separated the two germline ends. Per the germline V gene, CDR1 is MGHRA and CDR2 is YSYEKL. The CDR3 nucleotides read TGCGCCAGCAGCCAAGCCCTACAGGGCCCCTGGGGCTACACCTTC. Translated, it gives CASSQALQGPWGYTF.

On this clonotype: A much larger clone lies a single base off, so this may be a read error. The rearrangement links TRBV10-3 to TRBJ1-2; D is ambiguous. The CDR3 loop spans 15 amino acids. Germline assignment: CDR1 ENHRY and CDR2 SYGVKD. The CDR3 DNA sequence: TGTGCCCTCAGTGAGCCGCAAGCACAGAACTATGGCTACACCTTC. Its protein product is CALSEPQAQNYGYTF.

J is TRBJ1-1 and V is TRBV5-1, with D uncertain. CDR1 is SGHRS and CDR2 is YFSETQ in the germline V gene. Trimming shortened V by 2 bases and J by 4 bases, and 9 bases separated the two germline ends. There are 13 residues in the CDR3. DNA for the CDR3: TGCGCCAGCAGCTTCTCCTGGGGCACTGAAGCTTTCTTT. Translating it yields CASSFSWGTEAFF.

This clonotype occurred a few times. The chain combines TRBV27 with TRBJ1-1; D not certain. The CDR3 is made up of 15 amino acids. V was trimmed by 5 bases and J by 9 bases, leaving 22 bases between them. Germline lookup yields CDR1 MNHEY and CDR2 SMNVEV (reference sequence). As DNA, the CDR3 is TGTGCCAGCAGTCCACCCCGGGCCGGAATAGAAAAAGCTTTCTTT. As protein: CASSPPRAGIEKAFF.

V gene TRBV11-2 combines with J gene TRBJ1-2, with D perhaps TRBD1 (6 bases). Between the trimmed V and J ends, which lost 3 bases and 7 bases, there was a span of 15 bases. This CDR3 contains 14 residues. Germline CDR1 reads SGHAT; CDR2 reads FQNNGV. The CDR3 coding sequence is TGTGCCAGCAGCTTGTATACGGGGGCAACTGGCTACACCTTC. It codes for CASSLYTGATGYTF.

This clonotype was seen a handful of times. This sequence joins TRBV28 and TRBJ1-1; 7 bases are a match to TRBD1. V lost 3 bases and J lost 2; bases outside the gene matches: 9. Per the germline V gene, CDR1 is MDHEN and CDR2 is SYDVKM. This CDR3 has 16 amino acids. This CDR3 reads CASSFDREGINTEAFF. CDR3 coding DNA: TGTGCCAGCAGTTTTGACAGGGAGGGAATAAACACTGAAGCTTTCTTT. Combining the CDR3 with reference TRBV28 and TRBJ1-1 gives the whole variable domain DVKVTQSSRYLVKRTGEKVFLECVQDMDHENMFWYRQDPGLGLRLIYFSYDVKMKEKGDIPEGYSVSREKKERFSLILESASTNQTSMYLCASSFDREGINTEAFFGQGTRLTVV.

This clonotype was recorded many times. The chain carries TRBV12-3 or TRBV12-4 and TRBJ1-6, with 9 nucleotides matching TRBD1. J gave up 9 bases and V 5 bases, and 5 bases lay outside the gene matches. This CDR3 has 14 residues. The CDR3 coding sequence is TGTGCCAGCAGTACCGGGACAGGGTTTTCACCCCTCCACTTT. It specifies CASSTGTGFSPLHF.

This clonotype was observed a handful of times. The chain carries TRBV12-3 or TRBV12-4 and TRBJ2-3, with TRBD2 identical over 9 bases. Trimming cost V 3 bases and J 13 bases; bases outside gene matches: 11. The CDR3 has 14 amino acids. The CDR3 reads CASSFRLAGKSKYF. The CDR3 bases are TGTGCCAGCAGTTTCCGTCTAGCGGGGAAAAGCAAGTATTTT.

In its sample, this clonotype was seen many times. In nucleotides, the CDR3 is TGTGCCAGCAGTGACGGTGAGACCCAGTACTTC. Protein product: CASSDGETQYF. The chain joins TRBV12-3 or TRBV12-4 to TRBJ2-5; D not certain. Between the trimmed V and J ends, which lost 5 bases and 5 bases, there was a span of 6 bases. The CDR3 covers 11 residues.

The V and J genes are TRBV5-1 and TRBJ2-7; D not resolved. The CDR3 is 15 amino acids. The V gene's germline CDR1 is SGHRS and CDR2 YFSETQ. V dropped 4 bases and J dropped 2 bases, with 16 bases sitting between them. The CDR3 protein is CASSPIGPLTYEQYV. The CDR3 nucleotides read TGCGCCAGCAGCCCGATAGGGCCGCTTACCTACGAGCAGTACGTC.

The V call is TRBV15, the J call TRBJ1-1; D unclear. Germline CDR1 LNHNV, CDR2 YYDKDF (reference sequence). The CDR3 length is 18 residues. Trimming removed 0 bases at V and 3 bases at J, with 20 bases between. CDR3 region: CATSRELFGGKRDTEAFF. CDR3 DNA: TGTGCCACCAGCAGAGAATTGTTTGGTGGGAAGCGGGACACTGAAGCTTTCTTT. Full variable domain (rest looked up from reference TRBV15 and TRBJ1-1): DAMVIQNPRYQVTQFGKPVTLSCSQTLNHNVMYWYQQKSSQAPKLLFHYYDKDFNNEADTPDNFQSRRPNTSFCFLDIRSPGLGDTAMYLCATSRELFGGKRDTEAFFGQGTRLTVV.

This clonotype was counted only a few times. The chain is built from TRBV6-2 or TRBV6-3 and TRBJ1-1; no firm D call. Trimming left V 3 bases short and J 9 bases short, with 11 bases between. The germline V gene has CDR1 MNHEY and CDR2 SVGEGT. The CDR3 is 12 residues long. The CDR3 sequence: CASSYRPGKAFF. CDR3 DNA: TGTGCCAGCAGTTATCGCCCGGGAAAAGCTTTCTTT.

This clonotype was observed many times. The chain carries TRBV5-1 and TRBJ2-7, with 8 bases fitting TRBD1. Germline V gene sequence: CDR1 SGHRS, CDR2 YFSETQ. V lost 0 bases and J lost 3; bases outside the gene matches: 5. CDR3 length: 15 residues. CDR3 DNA: TGCGCCAGCAGCTTGGCAGGGGGCGATTACTACGAGCAGTACGTC. This encodes CASSLAGGDYYEQYV.

At least ten counts were recorded for this clonotype. The chain has TRBV10-3 and TRBJ2-3, with D hard to call. CDR1 is ENHRY and CDR2 is SYGVKD in the germline V gene. The CDR3 loop spans 16 amino acids. The germline V and J ends were trimmed by 2 bases and 3 bases, with 15 bases remaining between them. The CDR3 region has the DNA TGTGCCATCAGTGAGAAGTCCGAGGTGGTAACAGATACGCAGTATTTT. It translates to CAISEKSEVVTDTQYF.

This clonotype showed up just a few times. The chain combines TRBV9 with TRBJ2-5; no definite D call. V was cut by 0 bases and J by 1 base, with 10 bases left in between. The CDR3 totals 15 residues. CDR1 is SGDLS, CDR2 YYNGEE, per germline. The CDR3 spells CASSVVGSLQETQYF. CDR3 in DNA: TGTGCCAGCAGCGTAGTGGGCAGCCTCCAAGAGACCCAGTACTTC.

The CDR3 DNA reads as TGCGCCAGCAGCCAAGTTGGCGGACCGCAGTATTTT. Translating gives CASSQVGGPQYF. The rearrangement joins TRBV4-1 to TRBJ2-3; D gene unclear. Trimming stripped 1 base from V and 10 bases from J, with 9 bases between. The CDR3 contains 12 residues. Germline lookup yields CDR1 MGHRA and CDR2 YSYEKL.

This clonotype turned up a few times. The rearrangement uses TRBV5-1 and TRBJ2-3; 8 bases map to TRBD1. The CDR3 contains 16 residues. The ends lost 0 bases at V and 5 bases at J; junction bases unmatched: 8. CDR1 and CDR2 (germline): SGHRS, YFSETQ. CDR3 nucleotide sequence: TGCGCCAGCAGCTTGGGAGGCAGGGGGCCCGTAGATACGCAGTATTTT. Protein sequence: CASSLGGRGPVDTQYF.

This clonotype was detected a few times. The chain uses TRBV11-1 and TRBJ1-1, with D perhaps TRBD1 (6 bases). Germline V gene sequence: CDR1 SGHAT, CDR2 FQDESV (reference sequence). V shed 5 bases and J shed 0 bases, with 16 bases lying between them. This CDR3 contains 16 residues. In DNA, the CDR3 is TGTGCCAGCAGCCGGGGGGCGGGAGCCTTGAACACTGAAGCTTTCTTT. The encoded protein is CASSRGAGALNTEAFF.

This clonotype was counted at least ten times. This chain connects TRBV11-2 to TRBJ2-7; D is perhaps TRBD2 (5 bases). The CDR3 sequence is 16 residues long. Germline V gene data show CDR1 as SGHAT and CDR2 as FQNNGV. The ends were cut back, 1 base at V and 4 bases at J, with 17 bases in the middle. CDR3 sequence: CASSLGLALTVYEQYF. Here the CDR3 DNA reads TGTGCCAGCAGCTTAGGTCTAGCTCTTACAGTGTACGAGCAGTACTTC.